The text below deals with one T cell receptor (beta chain). The antigen is not known. The CDR3 sequence is 14 residues long. CDR1 GTSNPN and CDR2 SVGIG come from the germline V gene (reference sequence). The V end was cut by 0 bases, the J end by 1 base, with 10 bases between. The data were obtained in a study of OX40 agonist ivuxolimab in advanced cancers. Study at large: Administration of intravenous ivuxolimab to patients occurred every 2 weeks at 0.01 to 10 mg/kg. Participants could have had prior anti-PD-1, anti-PD-L1 or anti-CTLA-4 therapy, and roughly 39% had some.

The study, taken as a whole, reports: The antigen specificity of the peripheral T cells (those that were expanded) was not determined.

Sequencing used immunoSEQ multiplex PCR; TCRdb keeps in-frame clones, though not all of them. The sample has around 80,000 clones; around 87% are singletons. This sequence originates from an adult with an advanced solid tumor such as melanoma, head and neck, liver or kidney cancer. V and J are TRBV30 and TRBJ2-7; tentatively, D is TRBD2 (6 bases). The sequenced sample was CD4+ or CD8+ T cells sorted from blood, obtained in a trial of the OX40 agonist ivuxolimab. The CDR3 nucleotides read TGTGCCTGGAGTGTAGGGACTGGGTCCTACGAGCAGTACTTC. This encodes CAWSVGTGSYEQYF.